In its sample, the clone carrying this TCR beta chain was seen many times. Its antigen is still unknown. The record originates from a study of Graves' ophthalmopathy and Graves' hyperthyroidism. General study results and limits: Ophthalmopathy cases were distinguished from stable hyperthyroidism by a 13-signature model, reaching 85% to 90% sensitivity and around 81% specificity. Prediction of ophthalmopathy progression reached roughly 70% sensitivity and around 72% specificity.

Amplification of TCR beta CDR3 regions used RNA transcripts. HTBI primers served in a first-round RT-PCR, which a second-round multiplex PCR followed. TCRdb re-analysed the multiplex PCR reads in MiXCR, keeping a single row per CDR3 protein. Here the sample spans under 200,000 distinct CDR3 sequences, 30% to 45% being singletons. The CDR3 covers 14 residues. Between the trimmed V and J ends, which lost 1 base and 2 bases, there was a span of 8 bases. CDR1 SGHTA and CDR2 FQGNSA come from the germline V gene. The specimen sequenced was peripheral blood. The TCR originated in a woman aged 40-49 years with Graves' ophthalmopathy. The genes are TRBV7-2 and TRBJ2-5; D may match TRBD1 or TRBD2 (5 bases each). The CDR3 here is CASSLGGSQETQYF. In DNA, the CDR3 is TGTGCCAGCAGCTTAGGGGGGTCTCAAGAGACCCAGTACTTC.